A single sample is the source of the 32 T cell receptor beta chains below, sequenced in a study of CD8+CD57+ T cells in acquired aplastic anemia. Patients who underwent sequencing had shown CD8+CD57+ cell expansion by flow cytometry. Genomic DNA acted as the template from which TCR beta VDJ combination and CDR3 sequence profiling were carried out. TCRdb itself ran the reads through MiXCR, one entry per CDR3 protein. The sample lists 250,000 to 300,000 distinct CDR3 sequences, roughly 53% occurring once. Sequenced input: sorted CD4+, CD8+, or CD8+CD57+ T cells (not recorded which) from PBMCs. The receptors originated from a human donor with aplastic anemia.

The sample holds many counts of this clonotype. V usage is TRBV10-3 and J usage is TRBJ1-1; 7 bases are a match to TRBD1. V lost 8 bases and J lost 4; bases outside the gene matches: 4. The germline V gene encodes CDR1 ENHRY and CDR2 SYGVKD. This CDR3 has 12 amino acids. CDR3 coding DNA: TGTGCCATCTGGACAGGTTCCACTGAAGCTTTCTTT. This sequence encodes CAIWTGSTEAFF.

This clonotype was counted a few times. The chain couples TRBV13 to TRBJ2-7; 8 nucleotides agree with TRBD1. In germline, CDR1 is PRHDT, CDR2 FYEKMQ (reference sequence). There are 15 residues in the CDR3. V lost 3 bases, J lost 4 bases, and 8 bases stayed unmatched. In DNA, the CDR3 is TGTGCCAGCAGCTTGTCCGGGACAGGCATTTACGAGCAGTACTTC. Its translation is CASSLSGTGIYEQYF.

The chain carries TRBV20-1 and TRBJ2-7; 7 bases are a match to TRBD1. Per germline, CDR1 DFQATT and CDR2 SNEGSKA (reference sequence). With V trimmed by 6 bases and J by 0 bases, 8 bases remained unmatched. The CDR3 contains 14 residues. As DNA, the CDR3 is TGCAGTGCCGTTGACAGGGCTTTCTCCTACGAGCAGTACTTC. It codes for CSAVDRAFSYEQYF.

To note about this clonotype: A read error is possible here, since a much larger clone lies one base away. This sequence joins TRBV6-1 and TRBJ2-1, with 11 bases matching TRBD2. Germline CDR1 MNHNS, CDR2 SASEGT. The CDR3 is 15 amino acids. CDR3 region: CASSGKSSGRNEQLF. CDR3 sequence (DNA): TGTGCCAGCAGTGGCAAGTCTAGCGGGAGGAATGAGCAGCTCTTC.

The V and J genes are TRBV20-1 and TRBJ2-7; weak D call: TRBD2 (5 bases). This CDR3 is built from 16 residues. CDR1 and CDR2 from the germline V gene are DFQATT and SNEGSKA (reference sequence). V was clipped by 0 bases and J by 4 bases, with 19 bases between them. The CDR3 region is CSARDEDSPKRYEQYF. Written as DNA, the CDR3 is TGCAGTGCTAGAGATGAGGACTCACCCAAGCGGTACGAGCAGTACTTC.

This clonotype has just one count. The genes are TRBV2 and TRBJ2-5, with D possibly TRBD2 on 5 matching bases. The CDR3 contains 13 residues. Germline V lookup: CDR1 SNHLY, CDR2 FYNNEI. Deletions cut 7 bases from V and 5 bases from J, with 14 bases between. CDR3 in amino acids: CASTTGRRETQYF. CDR3 in DNA: TGTGCCAGCACTACTGGACGGAGGGAGACCCAGTACTTC.

This chain uses TRBV9 with TRBJ2-5; D uncertain. Germline loops: CDR1 SGDLS, CDR2 YYNGEE. Trimming left V 4 bases short and J 4 bases short, with 8 bases between. The CDR3 spans 12 residues. CDR3 in amino acids: CASSSHSETQYF. Written as DNA, the CDR3 is TGTGCCAGCAGCTCTCATTCAGAGACCCAGTACTTC.

The chain has TRBV29-1 and TRBJ1-2; the D gene is possibly TRBD1 (5 bases). The germline V gene encodes CDR1 SQVTM and CDR2 ANQGSEA. The CDR3 covers 15 residues. V lost 4 bases and J 2 bases, leaving 17 bases between the germline ends. In DNA, the CDR3 is TGCAGCGTTGCAACCGGGACGGACGGAAACTATGGCTACACCTTC. Its translation: CSVATGTDGNYGYTF.

The gene calls are TRBV15 and TRBJ2-2; 15 positions agree with TRBD2. Germline V gives CDR1 LNHNV, CDR2 YYDKDF (reference sequence). The CDR3 contains 18 residues. V shed 5 bases, J shed 3 bases, and the junction held 7 bases outside the gene matches. The DNA for the CDR3 is TGTGCCACCAGCGGAATGGGACTAGCGGGGGGCTACACCGGGGAGCTGTTTTTT. This translates into CATSGMGLAGGYTGELFF.

This clonotype was seen repeatedly, ten times or more. The J gene is TRBJ1-4, the V gene TRBV4-1; D may be TRBD1 (5 bases). This CDR3 comprises 15 residues. V was pared by 7 bases and J by 4 bases, with 16 bases between. Germline CDR1 is MGHRA and CDR2 is YSYEKL. The CDR3 loop is CASTPGGRLNEKLFF. The DNA of the CDR3 is TGCGCCAGCACCCCGGGGGGACGGCTTAATGAAAAACTGTTTTTT.

The chain couples TRBV5-1 to TRBJ2-5; 11 nucleotides agree with TRBD2. The ends lost 6 bases at V and 3 bases at J; junction bases unmatched: 10. Germline V CDR1 and CDR2: SGHRS, YFSETQ. The CDR3 is 16 residues long. CDR3 coding DNA: TGCGCCAGCAAGACTAGCGGGACTAGCGGCAAAGAGACCCAGTACTTC. The encoded protein is CASKTSGTSGKETQYF.

The chain combines TRBV7-8 with TRBJ1-5; D is perhaps TRBD1 (6 bases). CDR1 and CDR2 from the germline V gene are SGHVS and FQNEAQ. The CDR3 totals 15 residues. Trimming took off 2 bases at V and 2 bases at J, with 10 bases between the two ends. Written as DNA, the CDR3 is TGTGCCAGCAGCTTAACAGCAGGGGGCAATCAGCCCCAGCATTTT. This translates into CASSLTAGGNQPQHF.

This clonotype was counted only a few times. This chain links TRBV20-1 with TRBJ2-1; D is perhaps TRBD2 (5 bases). V lost 4 bases and J lost 3, with 13 bases in between. The germline CDR1 and CDR2 sequences are DFQATT and SNEGSKA (reference sequence). The CDR3 is 14 amino acids. Here the CDR3 reads CSAMLGEGYNEQFF. The CDR3 DNA follows: TGCAGTGCTATGTTGGGCGAGGGCTACAATGAGCAGTTCTTC.

This clonotype has just one count. The chain uses TRBV15 and TRBJ1-5; D unclear. The CDR3 has 15 amino acids. CDR1 LNHNV and CDR2 YYDKDF come from the germline V gene (reference sequence). Trimming stripped 0 bases from V and 4 bases from J, with 10 bases between. The CDR3: CATSRDHTGNQPQHF. The CDR3 DNA sequence: TGTGCCACCAGCAGAGATCACACTGGGAATCAGCCCCAGCATTTT.

This clonotype occurred many times. This chain joins TRBV7-9 and TRBJ1-2; maybe TRBD1 (5 bases). The V gene lost 2 bases and the J gene lost 8 bases, with 12 bases spanning the gap. This CDR3 is 13 amino acids long. Per germline, CDR1 SEHNR and CDR2 FQNEAQ (reference sequence). The CDR3, as DNA: TGTGCCAGCAGCTTACAGGGCAGGACGGGCTACACCTTC. This codes for CASSLQGRTGYTF.

This rearrangement joins TRBV7-8 to TRBJ1-2; the match to TRBD1 covers 7 bases. J was trimmed by 4 bases and V by 5 bases; bases with no gene match: 7. CDR1 and CDR2 (germline): SGHVS, FQNEAQ. The CDR3 is 14 amino acids. CDR3 coding DNA: TGTGCCAGCAGCCCAGGGACAGCGATCTATGGCTACACCTTC. Translated: CASSPGTAIYGYTF.

The rearrangement links TRBV10-3 to TRBJ2-7, with TRBD2 identical over 12 bases. V lost 4 bases, J lost 5 bases, and 0 bases stayed unmatched. The germline V gene encodes CDR1 ENHRY and CDR2 SYGVKD. The length of the CDR3 is 13 residues. In nucleotides, the CDR3 is TGTGCCATCAGTGGACTAGCGGGAGACGAGCAGTACTTC. Translating it yields CAISGLAGDEQYF.

This clonotype was detected many times. This chain connects TRBV10-2 to TRBJ2-3; weak D call: TRBD2 (6 bases). CDR1 and CDR2 (germline): WSHSY, SAAADI. The CDR3 runs to 15 residues. Trimming shortened V by 3 bases and J by 0 bases, and 10 bases separated the two germline ends. The CDR3 nucleotides are TGCGCCAGCAGTGATGGGGGGAGTAGCACAGATACGCAGTATTTT. Its protein is CASSDGGSSTDTQYF.

This clonotype was found a few times. The chain combines TRBV24-1 with TRBJ2-1; 10 bases align to TRBD2. Trimming cost V 3 bases and J 9 bases; bases outside gene matches: 10. The CDR3 spans 16 residues. The germline CDR1 and CDR2 sequences are KGHDR and SFDVKD. This CDR3 is CATSDLGASGSPEQFF. CDR3 sequence (DNA): TGTGCCACCAGTGATCTAGGGGCTAGCGGGAGTCCTGAGCAGTTCTTC.

The chain couples TRBV7-8 to TRBJ1-1; 11 nucleotides agree with TRBD1. Germline V gene sequence: CDR1 SGHVS, CDR2 FQNEAQ. V trimming: 3 bases; J trimming: 7 bases; junction bases outside the gene matches: 13. There are 17 residues in the CDR3. DNA for the CDR3: TGTGCCAGCAGCTTGCCTAATTTTGGGACAGGGGGTCTTGAAGCTTTCTTT. Encoded protein: CASSLPNFGTGGLEAFF.

About this clonotype: This CDR3 fails to terminate in the conserved phenylalanine or tryptophan, so it likely reflects a read error. The rearrangement joins TRBV20-1 to TRBJ2-6; D is uncertain. Trimming removed 0 bases at V and 4 bases at J, with 7 bases between. The length of the CDR3 is 14 residues. CDR1 and CDR2 (germline): DFQATT, SNEGSKA (reference sequence). The CDR3, as DNA: TGCAGTGCTAGAGAGGGAAAAGGGGCCAACGTCCTGACTTGC. Translated, it gives CSAREGKGANVLTC.

The rearrangement uses TRBV6-4 and TRBJ2-3; D remains ambiguous. CDR1 MRHNA and CDR2 SNTAGT come from the germline V gene. Trimming took off 4 bases at V and 6 bases at J, with 17 bases between the two ends. The CDR3 has 15 amino acids. CDR3 nucleotide sequence: TGTGCCAGCAGTGCGACACCCAGGCCAGGCGATACGCAGTATTTT. Its protein is CASSATPRPGDTQYF.

This clonotype was counted only a few times. This rearrangement joins TRBV20-1 to TRBJ1-5; D is perhaps TRBD1 (5 bases). Germline CDR1 reads DFQATT; CDR2 reads SNEGSKA (reference sequence). Between the trimmed V and J ends, which lost 0 bases and 4 bases, there was a span of 13 bases. CDR3 length: 15 amino acids. In DNA, the CDR3 is TGCAGTGCTAGAGAAGGAGGGGCAGGGAATCAGCCCCAGCATTTT. This encodes CSAREGGAGNQPQHF.

The CDR3 nucleotides read TGTGCCACATCCCTCACCGGGACAGGCGGTCTTTCTGGCTACACCTTC. Protein sequence: CATSLTGTGGLSGYTF. This chain links TRBV19 with TRBJ1-2; 8 nucleotides agree with TRBD1. The CDR3 is made up of 16 amino acids. With 10 bases clipped from V and 7 bases from J, the junction kept 20 bases outside the gene matches. In germline, CDR1 is LNHDA, CDR2 SQIVND (reference sequence). The complete variable domain, with remaining parts taken from reference TRBV19 and TRBJ1-2, reads DGGITQSPKYLFRKEGQNVTLSCEQNLNHDAMYWYRQDPGQGLRLIYYSQIVNDFQKGDIAEGYSVSREKKESFPLTVTSAQKNPTAFYLCATSLTGTGGLSGYTFGSGTRLTVV.

This clonotype occurred once. This rearrangement joins TRBV5-1 to TRBJ2-7; 7 bases line up with TRBD1. Germline assignment: CDR1 SGHRS and CDR2 YFSETQ. The CDR3 totals 14 residues. Trimming at V came to 2 bases and at J to 3 bases, leaving 5 bases not matched to a gene. DNA of the CDR3: TGCGCCAGCAGCTTATGGACAGGCGACTACGAGCAGTACTTC. It translates to CASSLWTGDYEQYF.

The J gene is TRBJ2-7, the V gene TRBV28; D remains unclear. The ends were cut back, 5 bases at V and 3 bases at J, with 17 bases in the middle. CDR3 length: 15 amino acids. Germline-derived CDR1 and CDR2 are MDHEN and SYDVKM. The CDR3 sequence: CASSGSRSTDYEQYF. For the CDR3, the DNA is TGTGCCAGCAGTGGAAGCAGGTCCACAGACTACGAGCAGTACTTC. Filled out from reference TRBV28 and TRBJ2-7, the complete variable domain reads DVKVTQSSRYLVKRTGEKVFLECVQDMDHENMFWYRQDPGLGLRLIYFSYDVKMKEKGDIPEGYSVSREKKERFSLILESASTNQTSMYLCASSGSRSTDYEQYFGPGTRLTVT.

This clonotype was observed at least ten times. CDR3: CASSEAGADTF. The CDR3 DNA reads TGTGCCAGCAGTGAAGCGGGGGCTGACACCTTC. This chain joins TRBV2 and TRBJ1-2, with a weak D call TRBD1 (6 bases). This CDR3 is 11 amino acids long. Trimming pared 0 bases from V and 12 bases from J, leaving 8 bases between. Germline assignment: CDR1 SNHLY and CDR2 FYNNEI. Full variable domain (missing parts from reference TRBV2 and TRBJ1-2): EPEVTQTPSHQVTQMGQEVILRCVPISNHLYFYWYRQILGQKVEFLVSFYNNEISEKSEIFDDQFSVERPDGSNFTLKIRSTKLEDSAMYFCASSEAGADTFGSGTRLTVV.

In this sample, this clonotype turned up many times. The chain carries TRBV7-9 and TRBJ1-2, with TRBD1 identical over 9 bases. Trimming at V came to 6 bases and at J to 2 bases, leaving 13 bases not matched to a gene. The germline V gene has CDR1 SEHNR and CDR2 FQNEAQ (reference sequence). This CDR3 has 17 amino acids. The CDR3 bases are TGTGCCAGCAGAACACACAGGGGGCGCTCACCGAACTATGGCTACACCTTC. It specifies CASRTHRGRSPNYGYTF.

This clonotype appeared a single time. This chain connects TRBV29-1 to TRBJ2-7, with 9 bases identical to TRBD1. Germline V gene data show CDR1 as SQVTM and CDR2 as ANQGSEA. The CDR3 consists of 11 residues. This chain's CDR3 is CNGTGSYEQYF. As DNA, the CDR3 is TGCAACGGGACAGGGAGCTACGAGCAGTACTTC.

J is TRBJ2-7 and V is TRBV7-9; D is possibly TRBD2 (6 bases). The CDR3 has 13 residues. CDR1 and CDR2 from the germline V gene are SEHNR and FQNEAQ (reference sequence). The V end was cut by 2 bases, the J end by 6 bases, with 11 bases between. CDR3 nucleotides: TGTGCCAGCAGCTTAACCGGCGGGATCGAGCAGTACTTC. As protein: CASSLTGGIEQYF.

The genes are TRBV11-3 and TRBJ1-5; no firm D call. The CDR3 has 12 residues. Germline CDR1 reads SGHNT; CDR2 reads YENEEA. V dropped 3 bases and J dropped 4 bases, with 4 bases sitting between them. The CDR3 DNA reads as TGTGCCAGCAGCTTCGAGAATCAGCCCCAGCATTTT. Amino acids: CASSFENQPQHF.

The V gene is TRBV5-1, the J gene TRBJ2-3; TRBD2 matches at 13 bases. CDR1 is SGHRS and CDR2 is YFSETQ in the germline V gene. CDR3 length: 16 residues. Losses at the gene ends were 0 bases for V and 11 bases for J; bases not matched to a gene: 9. The CDR3 sequence: CASSLGGTSGENEQYF. The CDR3 DNA follows: TGCGCCAGCAGCTTGGGCGGGACTAGCGGGGAGAATGAGCAGTATTTT. Based on the CDR3 plus reference TRBV5-1 and TRBJ2-3, the full variable domain is KAGVTQTPRYLIKTRGQQVTLSCSPISGHRSVSWYQQTPGQGLQFLFEYFSETQRNKGNFPGRFSGRQFSNSRSEMNVSTLELGDSALYLCASSLGGTSGENEQYFGPGTRLTVL.